The present TCR beta chain was sequenced within a study of T cell responses to AZD1222 COVID-19 vaccine. Only in-frame clones appear in the TCRdb table, and some are missing; sequencing was by immunoSEQ multiplex PCR. In the table there are 88,000 or so clones, less than 90% of which are singletons. This clone was counted only a few times. V gave up 7 bases and J gave up 1 base, with 11 bases separating them. CDR3 size: 14 residues. Germline V CDR1 and CDR2: MNHEY, SVGAGI. This clonotype originated in an adult who received the AZD1222 COVID-19 vaccine. This material consisted of peripheral blood, taken 28 days after the second AZD1222 dose. The V call is TRBV6-5, the J call TRBJ1-3; D may be TRBD1 (5 bases). CDR3 sequence reads: CASIQGMSGNTIYF. Here the CDR3 DNA reads TGTGCCAGCATCCAGGGAATGTCTGGAAACACCATATATTTT.